This TCR beta chain was documented in a study of vaccination and CD4 T cells after COVID-19. On the study more broadly: Post-vaccination specimens were collected at a median of approximately 66 days following dose two (range 14 to 241). Study-wide results and caveats: Spike mono-reactivity held for 304 of 307 vaccine-specific clones in convalescent patients.

Germline-derived CDR1 and CDR2 are MRHNA and SNTAGT. V was clipped by 5 bases and J by 4 bases, with 9 bases between them. CDR3 size: 14 residues. Researchers used the Oncomine TCR Beta short-read assay to sequence DNA from cultured CD4+ T cells. DNA came from CD4+ T cells after culture. TCRdb re-called the PCR reads with MiXCR, one entry per CDR3 protein. The table includes some 10,000 distinct CDR3 sequences, more than 20% detected once. Described treatment: roughly 10-day PBMC culture with coronavirus spike peptide pools or control peptides (ViraFEST assay). This clonotype is medium-sized (0.01 to 0.1%) in the sample. Its target is unknown.

The sequencing used CD4+ T cells from blood, cultured in vitro, collected after SARS-CoV-2 vaccination. The J gene is TRBJ1-6, the V gene TRBV6-4, with D unresolved. This TCR was recovered from a human donor who had recovered from COVID-19. In nucleotides, the CDR3 is TGTGCCAGCAGTTTGAGTGGTTATAATTCACCCCTCCACTTT. Protein product: CASSLSGYNSPLHF.